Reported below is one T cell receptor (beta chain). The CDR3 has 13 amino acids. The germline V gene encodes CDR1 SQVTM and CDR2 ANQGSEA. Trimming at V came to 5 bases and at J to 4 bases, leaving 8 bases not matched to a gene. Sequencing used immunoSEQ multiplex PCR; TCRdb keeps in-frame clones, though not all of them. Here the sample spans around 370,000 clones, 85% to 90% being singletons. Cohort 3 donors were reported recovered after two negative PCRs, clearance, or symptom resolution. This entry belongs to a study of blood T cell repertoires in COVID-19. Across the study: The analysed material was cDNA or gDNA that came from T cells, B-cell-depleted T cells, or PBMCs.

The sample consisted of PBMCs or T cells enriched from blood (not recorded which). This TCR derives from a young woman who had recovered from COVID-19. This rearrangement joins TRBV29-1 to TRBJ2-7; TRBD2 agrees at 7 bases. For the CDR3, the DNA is TGCAGCGTTTCGGGAGGCGCGGCGTACGAGCAGTACTTC. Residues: CSVSGGAAYEQYF.